A single sample gave rise to the 29 T cell receptor beta chains below, sequenced in a study of tumor-infiltrating lymphocytes in primary liver carcinoma. From unsorted bulk tissue weighing about 18-30 mg, DNA and RNA were co-extracted. Researchers generated TCR beta cDNA from 500 ng of total RNA, relying on a constant-region primer. Amplification in three nested multiplex PCR rounds with slightly modified ARM-PCR gave rise to TCR beta libraries. Rounds one and two of PCR, each of roughly 10 cycles, were primed with TRBV1-TRBV30 forward primers and a C-beta reverse primer. A single record per CDR3 protein comes from TCRdb applying MiXCR to the multiplex PCR reads. The table includes 50,000 or so distinct CDR3 sequences, 60% to 80% detected once. Sequenced input: liver tumor tissue from sampling region 5. Specified subset: tumor region T5, tumor centre. These TCRs come from a man aged 35 to 55 with primary liver carcinoma and hepatitis B virus infection.

The J gene is TRBJ1-5, the V gene TRBV6-2 or TRBV6-3; unclear D gene. The V gene's germline CDR1 is MNHEY and CDR2 SVGEGT. The CDR3 totals 14 residues. Trimming removed 7 bases at V and 5 bases at J, with 15 bases between. CDR3 DNA: TGTGCCAGCATCCCGGTGAAATGGGATCAGCCCCAGCATTTT. Protein product: CASIPVKWDQPQHF.

With regard to this clonotype: No conserved phenylalanine or tryptophan ends this CDR3, so it is likely a read error. The V and J genes are TRBV13 and TRBJ2-5; possibly TRBD1 or TRBD2 for D (5 bases each). The germline V gene has CDR1 PRHDT and CDR2 FYEKMQ (reference sequence). The CDR3 sequence is 13 residues long. V shed 6 bases and J shed 6 bases, with 14 bases lying between them. CDR3 in DNA: TGTGCCAGCAGGCCGAGGGGTTCAAAGACCCAGTACTAC. Its translation: CASRPRGSKTQYY.

As DNA, the CDR3 is TGCGCCAGCAGCTCGGGACATAACACAGATACGCAGTATTTT. Translation: CASSSGHNTDTQYF. This chain links TRBV5-1 with TRBJ2-3, with D perhaps matching TRBD1 (6 bases). Germline CDR1 reads SGHRS; CDR2 reads YFSETQ. This CDR3 has 14 residues. V was trimmed by 3 bases and J by 2 bases, leaving 10 bases between them.

In regard to this clonotype: Because it lacks the conserved phenylalanine or tryptophan at the end, this CDR3 is likely a read error. The chain is built from TRBV4-1 and TRBJ2-1; D ambiguous. V lost 4 bases, J lost 6 bases, and 16 bases lay in between. This CDR3 contains 15 residues. CDR1 MGHRA and CDR2 YSYEKL come from the germline V gene. CDR3 bases: TGCGCCAGCAGCCTTATCCCCGGGTATGGCAATGAGCAGTTCCAC. It codes for CASSLIPGYGNEQFH.

For this clonotype: This is likely a read error, given that the CDR3 carries no conserved phenylalanine or tryptophan at its end. The CDR3 protein is CASSFFGPGLQFL. The CDR3 nucleotides read TGTGCCAGCAGTTTCTTTGGGCCCGGACTACAGTTCCTC. The rearrangement uses TRBV11-3 and TRBJ2-1, with D possibly TRBD2 on 6 matching bases. CDR3 size: 13 residues. Trimming removed 6 bases at V and 13 bases at J, with 19 bases between. Germline CDR1 and CDR2: SGHNT and YENEEA.

Worth noting for this clonotype: The germline gene is not matched at one end of the junction; a read error may be the cause. V gene TRBV7-8 combines with J gene TRBJ1-1; weak D call: TRBD1 (5 bases). Germline loops: CDR1 SGHVS, CDR2 FQNEAQ. This CDR3 contains 14 residues. CDR3 sequence (DNA): TGCGCCAGCGGCTTGGGGACGGGGAACACTGAAGCTTTCTTT. Its translation is CASGLGTGNTEAFF.

This clonotype has a handful of counts. At one end the junction does not follow the germline gene, possibly because of a read error. CDR3 DNA: TGTGCTAGCAGCCGGGAGGGTCAGGGGACAGGGTACAATGAGCAGTTCTTC. Translating gives CASSREGQGTGYNEQFF. This chain uses TRBV14 with TRBJ2-1, with a tentative D call TRBD1 (9 bases). CDR3 length: 17 amino acids. CDR1 SGHDN and CDR2 FVKESK come from the germline V gene.

The V gene is TRBV6-4, the J gene TRBJ2-7, with 11 bases fitting TRBD2. Per the germline V gene, CDR1 is MRHNA and CDR2 is SNTAGT. This CDR3 is built from 15 residues. The CDR3 DNA follows: TGTGTCGGCAGTGACCCGACTAGCGGGGTCTACGAGCAGTACTTC. Translated: CVGSDPTSGVYEQYF.

The J gene is TRBJ1-5, the V gene TRBV6-5; D may be TRBD1 (5 bases). Per germline, CDR1 MNHEY and CDR2 SVGAGI. V was cut by 8 bases and J by 12 bases, with 20 bases left in between. The CDR3 covers 13 residues. CDR3 bases: TGTGCCAGCCGGGACGGTAGCATTCGTCTCCAGCATTTT. It yields the protein CASRDGSIRLQHF.

This clonotype was counted a few times. The V call is TRBV6-2 or TRBV6-3, the J call TRBJ2-2; 13 positions agree with TRBD2. Germline CDR1 MNHEY, CDR2 SVGEGT. Trimming at V came to 6 bases and at J to 1 base, leaving 8 bases not matched to a gene. This CDR3 spans 18 amino acids. CDR3 nucleotide sequence: TGTGCCAGCAGCTCCGGACTAGCGGGAGTAGGGAACACCGGGGAGCTGTTTTTT. Encoded protein: CASSSGLAGVGNTGELFF.

As to this clonotype: Germline is not matched at one junction end, which may reflect a read error. V gene TRBV3-1 combines with J gene TRBJ2-1; D unclear. CDR1 is LGHDT and CDR2 is YNNKEL in the germline V gene (reference sequence). The CDR3 contains 13 residues. As DNA, the CDR3 is TGTGCCGGCAGACCCTCGGACCACAATGAGCAGTTCTTC. Residues: CAGRPSDHNEQFF.

V and J are TRBV10-2 and TRBJ2-1; D remains ambiguous. V lost 5 bases to trimming and J lost 5 bases, with 7 bases between them. The CDR3 spans 12 residues. Germline V gives CDR1 WSHSY, CDR2 SAAADI. The DNA of the CDR3 is TGCGCCAGCAGTATGACAAACAATGAGCAGTTCTTC. Translated, it gives CASSMTNNEQFF.

The chain employs TRBV11-2 and TRBJ2-7; D is possibly TRBD2 (5 bases). The CDR3 consists of 13 residues. Germline assignment: CDR1 SGHAT and CDR2 FQNNGV. CDR3 in amino acids: CESSPMGATEQYF. Here the CDR3 DNA reads TGTGAAAGCAGCCCGATGGGAGCCACCGAGCAGTACTTC.

Note on this clonotype: Without the conserved terminal phenylalanine or tryptophan, this CDR3 likely stems from a read error. The chain carries TRBV11-1 and TRBJ2-1; D ambiguous. Germline lookup yields CDR1 SGHAT and CDR2 FQDESV (reference sequence). The length of the CDR3 is 16 residues. The V and J ends lost 8 bases and 0 bases respectively, with 17 bases between them. The CDR3 reads CASCPLVADSYNEQFY. The CDR3 bases are TGTGCCAGCTGCCCCCTGGTGGCGGACTCCTACAATGAGCAGTTCTAC.

About this clonotype: This CDR3 fails to terminate in the conserved phenylalanine or tryptophan, so it likely reflects a read error. V and J are TRBV7-8 and TRBJ2-5; TRBD2 aligns across 7 bases. V lost 5 bases to trimming and J lost 3 bases; unmatched junction nucleotides: 12. The length of the CDR3 is 16 residues. The germline CDR1 and CDR2 sequences are SGHVS and FQNEAQ. The CDR3 nucleotides read TGTGCCAGCAGCCGAAGGGCGGGAGCGAGGGAAGAGACCCAGTACTCC. Its protein product is CASSRRAGAREETQYS.

Notes on this clonotype: A read error may produce the germline difference seen at one junction end. The chain combines TRBV30 with TRBJ1-1; no clear D. This CDR3 has 13 amino acids. Looked up from germline, CDR1 is GTSNPN and CDR2 is SVGIG (reference sequence). For the CDR3, the DNA is TGTGCATGGAATGTGGATAGGAGGATTGAAGCTTTCTTT. It encodes CAWNVDRRIEAFF.

This chain uses TRBV6-2 or TRBV6-3 with TRBJ2-5; D is tentatively TRBD1 or TRBD2 (5 bases each). The V and J ends lost 4 bases and 0 bases respectively, with 21 bases between them. CDR3 length: 18 amino acids. Per germline, CDR1 MNHEY and CDR2 SVGEGT. CDR3 bases: TGTGCCAGCAGTTCCCACCCTGGGGACCTCCTATACCAAGAGACCCAGTACTTC. It encodes CASSSHPGDLLYQETQYF.

This clonotype was observed at least ten times. The rearrangement links TRBV20-1 to TRBJ2-5; D might be TRBD2 (6 bases). Germline V gene lookup returns CDR1 DFQATT and CDR2 SNEGSKA (reference sequence). The CDR3 runs 16 residues. V shed 4 bases and J shed 4 bases, with 22 bases lying between them. In nucleotides, the CDR3 is TGCAGTGCTACCCCGATAAGCGGGTCGATCGGAGAGACCCAGTACTTC. It encodes CSATPISGSIGETQYF.

This clonotype was observed once. One junction end disagrees with the germline gene, perhaps due to a read error. V usage is TRBV5-6 and J usage is TRBJ2-1, with 7 bases fitting TRBD1. The germline V gene has CDR1 SGHDT and CDR2 YYEEEE. The length of the CDR3 is 17 residues. This CDR3 reads CASSSNLQGLGYNEQLF. The CDR3, as DNA: TGTGCCAGCAGCTCGAACCTACAGGGGCTGGGGTACAATGAGCAGCTCTTC. Full variable domain (rest looked up from reference TRBV5-6 and TRBJ2-1): DAGVTQSPTHLIKTRGQQVTLRCSPKSGHDTVSWYQQALGQGPQFIFQYYEEEERQRGNFPDRFSGHQFPNYSSELNVNALLLGDSALYLCASSSNLQGLGYNEQLFGPGTRLTVL.

Regarding this clonotype: The junction departs from the called germline gene at one end, perhaps through a read error. The chain joins TRBV10-3 to TRBJ2-5, with 7 bases aligning to TRBD1. The CDR3 spans 13 residues. Germline values: CDR1 ENHRY, CDR2 SYGVKD. The CDR3 reads CVTAWDSQETQYF. DNA of the CDR3: TGTGTCACAGCCTGGGACAGCCAAGAGACCCAGTATTTC.

The J gene is TRBJ2-5, the V gene TRBV7-8; a weak D match, TRBD1 (5 bases). The germline CDR1 and CDR2 sequences are SGHVS and FQNEAQ. This CDR3 contains 16 residues. V dropped 3 bases and J dropped 2 bases, with 16 bases sitting between them. Here the CDR3 DNA reads TGTGCCAGCAGCTTGGTAATAACAGGCTTACAAGAGACCCAGTACTTC. This sequence encodes CASSLVITGLQETQYF.

About this clonotype itself: This is likely a read error, given that the CDR3 carries no conserved phenylalanine or tryptophan at its end. The DNA is left out, because the CDR3 cannot be placed on it with certainty; the CDR3 is given as TCRdb lists it. The chain employs TRBV11-2 and TRBJ2-2. The CDR3 region is 15 residues in length, termini included. Germline V CDR1 and CDR2: SGHAT, FQNNGV. The CDR3 reads CASSLDLSSPGELLL.

This rearrangement joins TRBV11-1 to TRBJ1-2; D is uncertain. Germline assignment: CDR1 SGHAT and CDR2 FQDESV (reference sequence). Between the trimmed V and J ends, which lost 3 bases and 14 bases, there was a span of 19 bases. The CDR3 is made up of 13 amino acids. The CDR3 loop reads CASSLLHNYGCTF. As DNA, the CDR3 is TGTGCCAGCAGCTTGCTCCATAACTATGGCTGTACCTTC. The variable domain in full, with the rest retrieved from reference TRBV11-1 and TRBJ1-2, is EAEVAQSPRYKITEKSQAVAFWCDPISGHATLYWYRQILGQGPELLVQFQDESVVDDSQLPKDRFSAERLKGVDSTLKIQPAELGDSAMYLCASSLLHNYGCTFGSGTRLTVV.

Comment on this clonotype: Sequence at one end of the junction differs from germline and may be a read error. The chain recombines TRBV29-1 with TRBJ1-1; possible D gene TRBD1, 5 bases. This CDR3 contains 13 residues. Germline values: CDR1 SQVTM, CDR2 ANQGSEA. The CDR3 here is CNFETGMNTEASF. In DNA, the CDR3 is TGCAACTTTGAAACAGGCATGAACACTGAAGCTTCCTTT.

A note on this clonotype: The junction shows a germline mismatch at one end, possibly a read error. V and J are TRBV6-5 and TRBJ2-7; 8 bases align to TRBD1. The CDR3 runs to 14 residues. Germline CDR1 MNHEY, CDR2 SVGAGI. CDR3 loop: CTSSSLGTGYEQYF. CDR3 DNA sequence: TGTACCAGCAGTTCCCTCGGGACAGGCTACGAGCAGTACTTC.

This clonotype has a count of ten or more. The chain joins TRBV7-9 to TRBJ1-2, with 9 nucleotides matching TRBD1. Germline V gene lookup returns CDR1 SEHNR and CDR2 FQNEAQ (reference sequence). With V trimmed by 0 bases and J by 3 bases, 14 bases remained unmatched. This CDR3 comprises 19 residues. CDR3 residues: CASSLAQLTGTGWDYGYTF. The CDR3 DNA reads as TGTGCCAGCAGCTTAGCCCAACTGACCGGGACAGGGTGGGACTATGGCTACACCTTC.

Regarding this clonotype: This clone may be a read error of a much larger clone one base away. CDR3 in amino acids: CASSEISWRDEQYF. CDR3 DNA sequence: TGTGCCAGCAGTGAAATTAGCTGGAGGGACGAGCAGTACTTC. The chain links TRBV25-1 to TRBJ2-7; D may be TRBD2 (6 bases). Trimming removed 2 bases from V and 5 bases from J, with 13 bases in between. CDR3 length: 14 residues. CDR1 and CDR2 from the germline V gene are MGHDK and SYGVNS.

In the case of this clonotype: An end of the junction does not agree with germline; a read error may underlie this. This chain uses TRBV11-1 with TRBJ2-1; weak D call: TRBD2 (5 bases). This CDR3 spans 16 amino acids. Germline V gene data show CDR1 as SGHAT and CDR2 as FQDESV (reference sequence). The CDR3 sequence: CASSPLVADSYNGQFF. DNA for the CDR3: TGTGCCAGCAGCCCCTTGGTGGCGGACTCCTACAATGGGCAGTTCTTC.

The table lists this clonotype with a count of one. At one of its ends the junction is not consistent with the germline gene, which may arise from a read error. V and J are TRBV11-2 and TRBJ2-2; tentatively, D is TRBD2 (5 bases). The CDR3 loop spans 14 amino acids. Germline CDR1 and CDR2: SGHAT and FQNNGV. CDR3 protein: CANSLEGHTGELFF. CDR3 nucleotides: TGTGCCAACAGCTTAGAGGGTCACACCGGAGAGCTGTTTTTT.